Described below is a single TCR beta chain sequence and its context. One entry per CDR3 protein results from TCRdb running MiXCR on the 5' RACE reads. The data contain tens of thousands of distinct CDR3 sequences, about 9.8% of them singletons. This entry comes from a study of spatial heterogeneity in lung cancer. The CDR3 is 16 residues long. Per the germline V gene, CDR1 is DFQATT and CDR2 is SNEGSKA (reference sequence). Losses at the gene ends were 5 bases for V and 6 bases for J; bases not matched to a gene: 11. The time point here: blood at routine non-recurrence follow-up after resection. This sequence originates from a male donor with early-stage non-small cell lung cancer. This specimen was PBMCs, taken at follow-up. The chain uses TRBV20-1 and TRBJ2-2, with 11 bases that match TRBD2. The CDR3 region has the DNA TGCAGTGCTCCGGGAATGGGACTAGCGGCTTCCGGGGAGCTGTTTTTT. It specifies CSAPGMGLAASGELFF.